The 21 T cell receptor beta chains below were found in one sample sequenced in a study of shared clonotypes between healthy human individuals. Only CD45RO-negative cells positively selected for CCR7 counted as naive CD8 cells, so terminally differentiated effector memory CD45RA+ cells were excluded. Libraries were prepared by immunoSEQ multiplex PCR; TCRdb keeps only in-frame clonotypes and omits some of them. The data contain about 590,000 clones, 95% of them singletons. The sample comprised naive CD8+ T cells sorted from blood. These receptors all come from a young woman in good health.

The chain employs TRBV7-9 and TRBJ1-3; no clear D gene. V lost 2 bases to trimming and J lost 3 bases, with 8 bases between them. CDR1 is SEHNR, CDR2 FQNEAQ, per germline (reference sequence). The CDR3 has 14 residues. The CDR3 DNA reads TGTGCCAGCAGCTTACTATCCTATGGAAACACCATATATTTT. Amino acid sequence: CASSLLSYGNTIYF.

The DNA for the CDR3 is TGCGCCAGCAGCTGGCGGAATGAGCAGTTCTTC. This translates into CASSWRNEQFF. The J gene is TRBJ2-1, the V gene TRBV5-1; D is undetermined. V was pared by 3 bases and J by 7 bases, with 5 bases between. Germline loops: CDR1 SGHRS, CDR2 YFSETQ. The CDR3 length is 11 residues.

CDR3 sequence: CASSVGDSGSFDEQYF. Here the CDR3 DNA reads TGTGCCAGCAGCGTGGGCGATAGCGGGAGTTTCGACGAGCAGTACTTC. This sequence joins TRBV9 and TRBJ2-7; 9 bases align to TRBD2. CDR3 length: 16 residues. V lost 2 bases and J lost 5; bases outside the gene matches: 11. The germline V gene has CDR1 SGDLS and CDR2 YYNGEE.

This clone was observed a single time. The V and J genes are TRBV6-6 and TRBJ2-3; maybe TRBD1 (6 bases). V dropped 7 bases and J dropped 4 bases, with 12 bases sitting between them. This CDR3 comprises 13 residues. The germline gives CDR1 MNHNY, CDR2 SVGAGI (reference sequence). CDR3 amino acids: CASTPRTADTQYF. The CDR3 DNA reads TGTGCCAGCACGCCCAGGACAGCAGATACGCAGTATTTT.

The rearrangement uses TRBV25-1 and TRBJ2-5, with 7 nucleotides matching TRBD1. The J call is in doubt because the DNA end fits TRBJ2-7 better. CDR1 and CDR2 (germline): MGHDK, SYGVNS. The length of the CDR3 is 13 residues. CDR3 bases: TGTGCCAGCAGACTTCAGGGGGACATCGAGCAGTACTTC. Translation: CASRLQGDIEQYF.

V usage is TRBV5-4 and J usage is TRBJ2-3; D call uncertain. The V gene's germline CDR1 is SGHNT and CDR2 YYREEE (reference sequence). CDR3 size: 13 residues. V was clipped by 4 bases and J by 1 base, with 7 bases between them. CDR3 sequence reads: CASSPGGTDTQYF. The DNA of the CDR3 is TGTGCCAGCAGCCCCGGCGGCACAGATACGCAGTATTTT.

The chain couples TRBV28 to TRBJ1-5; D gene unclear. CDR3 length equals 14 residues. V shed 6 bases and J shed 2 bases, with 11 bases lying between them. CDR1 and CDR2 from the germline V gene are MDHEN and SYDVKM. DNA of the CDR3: TGTGCCAGCAGCACCTTGAGGGGCAATCAGCCCCAGCATTTT. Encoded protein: CASSTLRGNQPQHF.

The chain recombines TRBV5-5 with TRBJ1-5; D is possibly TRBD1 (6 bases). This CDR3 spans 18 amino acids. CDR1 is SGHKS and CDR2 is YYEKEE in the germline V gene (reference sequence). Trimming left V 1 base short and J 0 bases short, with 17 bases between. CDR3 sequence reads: CASSLRAGAAYSNQPQHF. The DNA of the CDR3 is TGTGCCAGCAGCTTGCGGGCAGGGGCTGCCTATAGCAATCAGCCCCAGCATTTT.

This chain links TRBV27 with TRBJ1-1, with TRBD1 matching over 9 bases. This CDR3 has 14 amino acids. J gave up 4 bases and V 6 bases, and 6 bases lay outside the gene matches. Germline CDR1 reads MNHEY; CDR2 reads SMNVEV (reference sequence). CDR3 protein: CASSLDRGSTEAFF. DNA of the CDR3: TGTGCCAGCAGCCTGGACAGGGGAAGCACTGAAGCTTTCTTT.

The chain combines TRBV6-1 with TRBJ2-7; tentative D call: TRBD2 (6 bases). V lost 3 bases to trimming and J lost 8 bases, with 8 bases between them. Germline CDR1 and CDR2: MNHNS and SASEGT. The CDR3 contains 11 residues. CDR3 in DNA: TGTGCCAGCAGTGAGGCGGGAAAGCAGTACTTC. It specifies CASSEAGKQYF.

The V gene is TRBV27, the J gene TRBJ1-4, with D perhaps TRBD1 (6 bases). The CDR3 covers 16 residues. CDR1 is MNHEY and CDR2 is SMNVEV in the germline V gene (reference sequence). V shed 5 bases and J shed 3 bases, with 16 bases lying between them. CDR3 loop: CASSAWDTDSNEKLFF. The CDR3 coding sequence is TGTGCCAGCAGTGCCTGGGACACGGACTCTAATGAAAAACTGTTTTTT.

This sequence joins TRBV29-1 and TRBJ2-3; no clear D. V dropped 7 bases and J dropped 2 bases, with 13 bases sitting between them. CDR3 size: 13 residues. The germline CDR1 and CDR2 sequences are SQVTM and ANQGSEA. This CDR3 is CSDRGGPTDTQYF. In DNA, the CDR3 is TGCAGCGACCGCGGCGGACCCACAGATACGCAGTATTTT.

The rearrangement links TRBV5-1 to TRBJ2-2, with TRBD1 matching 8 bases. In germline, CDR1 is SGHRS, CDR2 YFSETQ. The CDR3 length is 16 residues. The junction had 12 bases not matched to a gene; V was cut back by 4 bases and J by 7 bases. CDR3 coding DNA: TGCGCCAGCAGCAGCGGACAGGGCCCAGGTGGCGGGGAGCTGTTTTTT. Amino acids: CASSSGQGPGGGELFF.

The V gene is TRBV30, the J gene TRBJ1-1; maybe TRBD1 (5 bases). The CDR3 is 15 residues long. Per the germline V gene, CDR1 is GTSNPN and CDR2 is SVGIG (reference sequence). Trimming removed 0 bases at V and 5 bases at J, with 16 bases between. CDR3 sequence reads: CAWSVPGGMRTEAFF. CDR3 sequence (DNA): TGTGCCTGGAGTGTACCCGGGGGGATGAGAACTGAAGCTTTCTTT.

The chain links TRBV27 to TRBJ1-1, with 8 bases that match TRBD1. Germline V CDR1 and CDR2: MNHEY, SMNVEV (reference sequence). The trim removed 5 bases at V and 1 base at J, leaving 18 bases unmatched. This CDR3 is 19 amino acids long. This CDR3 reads CASSGPPTGEVYRNTEAFF. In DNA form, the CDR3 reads TGTGCCAGCAGTGGGCCCCCGACAGGGGAAGTATATCGGAACACTGAAGCTTTCTTT.

CDR3 sequence reads: CAKTQAFF. CDR3 bases: TGTGCCAAAACTCAAGCTTTCTTT. This chain uses TRBV27 with TRBJ1-1; D is unclear. There are 8 residues in the CDR3. Deletions cut 10 bases from V and 9 bases from J, with 6 bases between. Germline-derived CDR1 and CDR2 are MNHEY and SMNVEV (reference sequence).

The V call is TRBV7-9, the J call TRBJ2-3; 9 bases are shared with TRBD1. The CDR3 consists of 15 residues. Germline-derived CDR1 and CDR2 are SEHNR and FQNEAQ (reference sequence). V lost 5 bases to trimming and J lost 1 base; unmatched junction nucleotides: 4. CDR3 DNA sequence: TGTGCCAGCAGCCCTAGACAGGGGGGCACAGATACGCAGTATTTT. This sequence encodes CASSPRQGGTDTQYF.

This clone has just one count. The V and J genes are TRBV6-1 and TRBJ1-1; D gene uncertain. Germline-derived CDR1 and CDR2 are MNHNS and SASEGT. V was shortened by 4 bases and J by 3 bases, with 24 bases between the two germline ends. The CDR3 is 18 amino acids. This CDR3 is CASSALPRLRLYDTEAFF. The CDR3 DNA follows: TGTGCCAGCAGTGCACTACCCAGGTTGCGCCTTTATGACACTGAAGCTTTCTTT.

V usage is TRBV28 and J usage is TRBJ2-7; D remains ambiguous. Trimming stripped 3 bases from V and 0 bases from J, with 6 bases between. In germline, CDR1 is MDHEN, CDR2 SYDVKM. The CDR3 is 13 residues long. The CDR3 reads CASSLTDSYEQYF. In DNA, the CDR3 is TGTGCCAGCAGTTTGACGGACTCCTACGAGCAGTACTTC.

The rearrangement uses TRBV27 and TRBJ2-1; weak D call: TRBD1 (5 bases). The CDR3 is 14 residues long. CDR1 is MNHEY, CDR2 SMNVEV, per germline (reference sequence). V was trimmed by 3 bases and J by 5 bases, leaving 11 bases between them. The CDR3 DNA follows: TGTGCCAGCAGTTTGGCCGACAGACACAATGAGCAGTTCTTC. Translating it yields CASSLADRHNEQFF.

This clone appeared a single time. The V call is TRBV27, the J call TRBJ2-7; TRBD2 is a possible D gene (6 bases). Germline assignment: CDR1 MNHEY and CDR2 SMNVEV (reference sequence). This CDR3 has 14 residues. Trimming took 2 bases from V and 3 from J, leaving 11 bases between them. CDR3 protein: CASSLAGTVYEQYF. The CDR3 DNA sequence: TGTGCCAGCAGTTTAGCGGGAACCGTCTACGAGCAGTACTTC.